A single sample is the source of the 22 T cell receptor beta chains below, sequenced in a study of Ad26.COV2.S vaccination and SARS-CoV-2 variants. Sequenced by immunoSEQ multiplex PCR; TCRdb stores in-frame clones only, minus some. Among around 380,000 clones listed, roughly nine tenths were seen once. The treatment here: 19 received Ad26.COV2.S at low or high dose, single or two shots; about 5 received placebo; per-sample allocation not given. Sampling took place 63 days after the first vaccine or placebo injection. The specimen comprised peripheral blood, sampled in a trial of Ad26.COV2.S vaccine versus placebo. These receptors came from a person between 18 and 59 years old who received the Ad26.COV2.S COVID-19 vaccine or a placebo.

Here the CDR3 reads CASQDADSWGSPQHF. DNA for the CDR3: TGTGCCAGTCAAGATGCGGACAGCTGGGGCAGCCCCCAGCATTTT. The chain links TRBV6-5 to TRBJ1-5; the D gene is possibly TRBD1 (6 bases). Germline loops: CDR1 MNHEY, CDR2 SVGAGI. This CDR3 contains 15 residues. Trimming took off 9 bases at V and 10 bases at J, with 25 bases between the two ends.

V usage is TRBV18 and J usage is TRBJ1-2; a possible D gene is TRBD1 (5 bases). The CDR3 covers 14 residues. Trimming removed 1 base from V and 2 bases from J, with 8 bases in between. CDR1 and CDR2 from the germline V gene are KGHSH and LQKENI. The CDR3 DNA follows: TGTGCCAGCTCACCACGGGGGGTCAACTATGGCTACACCTTC. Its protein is CASSPRGVNYGYTF.

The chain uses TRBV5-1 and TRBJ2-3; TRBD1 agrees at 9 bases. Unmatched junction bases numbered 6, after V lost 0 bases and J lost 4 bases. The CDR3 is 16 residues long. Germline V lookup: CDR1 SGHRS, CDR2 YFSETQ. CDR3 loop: CASSLAGTGSPDTQYF. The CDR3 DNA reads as TGCGCCAGCAGCTTGGCCGGGACAGGGTCCCCAGATACGCAGTATTTT.

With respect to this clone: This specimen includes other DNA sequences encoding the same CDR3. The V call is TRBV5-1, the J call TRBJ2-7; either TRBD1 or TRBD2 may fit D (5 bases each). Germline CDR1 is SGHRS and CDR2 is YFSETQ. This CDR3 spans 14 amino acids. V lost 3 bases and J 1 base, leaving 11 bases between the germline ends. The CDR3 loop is CASSSGTSSYEQYF. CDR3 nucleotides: TGCGCCAGCAGCTCGGGGACCTCATCCTACGAGCAGTACTTC.

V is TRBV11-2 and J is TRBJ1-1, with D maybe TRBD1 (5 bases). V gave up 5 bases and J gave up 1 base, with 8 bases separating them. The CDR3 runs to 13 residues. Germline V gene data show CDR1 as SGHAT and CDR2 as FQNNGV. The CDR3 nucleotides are TGTGCCAGCAGCGGGACTCCGAACACTGAAGCTTTCTTT. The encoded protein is CASSGTPNTEAFF.

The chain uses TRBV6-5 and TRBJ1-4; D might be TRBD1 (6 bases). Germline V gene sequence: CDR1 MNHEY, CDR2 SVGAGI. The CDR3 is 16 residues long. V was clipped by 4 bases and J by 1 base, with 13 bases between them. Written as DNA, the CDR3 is TGTGCCAGCAGTTTGGTACAGGGCGAAACTAATGAAAAACTGTTTTTT. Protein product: CASSLVQGETNEKLFF.

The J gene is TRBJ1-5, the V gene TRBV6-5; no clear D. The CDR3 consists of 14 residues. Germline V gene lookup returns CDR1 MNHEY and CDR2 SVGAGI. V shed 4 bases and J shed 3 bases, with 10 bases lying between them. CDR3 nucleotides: TGTGCCAGCAGTTTATTGGGATCCAATCAGCCCCAGCATTTT. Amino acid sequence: CASSLLGSNQPQHF.

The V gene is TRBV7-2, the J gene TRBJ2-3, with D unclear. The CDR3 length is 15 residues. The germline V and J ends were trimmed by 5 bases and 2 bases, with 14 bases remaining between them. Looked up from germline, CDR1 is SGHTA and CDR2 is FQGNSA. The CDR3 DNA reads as TGTGCCAGCAGCCACAGCGCGGCGTCCACAGATACGCAGTATTTT. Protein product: CASSHSAASTDTQYF.

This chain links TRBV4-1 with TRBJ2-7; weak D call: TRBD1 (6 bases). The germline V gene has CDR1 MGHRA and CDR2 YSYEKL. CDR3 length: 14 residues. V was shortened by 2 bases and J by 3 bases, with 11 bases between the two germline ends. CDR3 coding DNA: TGCGCCAGCAGCCAATACCAGGGGCTCTACGAGCAGTACTTC. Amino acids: CASSQYQGLYEQYF.

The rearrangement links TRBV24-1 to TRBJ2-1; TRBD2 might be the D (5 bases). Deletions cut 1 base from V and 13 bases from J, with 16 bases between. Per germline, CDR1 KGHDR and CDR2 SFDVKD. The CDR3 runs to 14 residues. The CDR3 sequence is CATSDFRGGGSQFF. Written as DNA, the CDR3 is TGTGCCACCAGTGATTTCCGGGGTGGCGGCTCCCAGTTCTTC.

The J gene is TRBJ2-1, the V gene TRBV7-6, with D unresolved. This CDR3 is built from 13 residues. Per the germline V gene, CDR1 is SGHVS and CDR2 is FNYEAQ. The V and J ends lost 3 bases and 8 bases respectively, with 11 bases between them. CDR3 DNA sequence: TGTGCCAGCAGCTTTTACTCCTCCGATGAGCAGTTCTTC. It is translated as CASSFYSSDEQFF.

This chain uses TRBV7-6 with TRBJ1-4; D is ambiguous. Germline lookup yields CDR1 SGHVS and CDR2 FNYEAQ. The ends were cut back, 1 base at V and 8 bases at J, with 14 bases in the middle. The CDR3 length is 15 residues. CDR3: CASSLGGGSEEKLFF. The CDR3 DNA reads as TGTGCCAGCAGCTTAGGTGGAGGGAGCGAAGAAAAACTGTTTTTT.

The CDR3: CATSDKRTGRVNSNQPQHF. CDR3 nucleotide sequence: TGTGCCACCAGTGATAAGAGGACAGGGAGGGTCAATAGCAATCAGCCCCAGCATTTT. The rearrangement joins TRBV24-1 to TRBJ1-5; 8 bases map to TRBD1. The length of the CDR3 is 19 residues. Germline CDR1 reads KGHDR; CDR2 reads SFDVKD. Trimming took 3 bases from V and 0 from J; bases not matched to a gene: 12.

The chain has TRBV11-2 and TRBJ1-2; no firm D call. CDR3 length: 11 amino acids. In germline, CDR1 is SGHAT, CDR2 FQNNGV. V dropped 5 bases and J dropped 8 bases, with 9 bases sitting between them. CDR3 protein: CASSPHRGYTF. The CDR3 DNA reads TGTGCCAGCAGCCCCCATAGGGGCTACACCTTC.

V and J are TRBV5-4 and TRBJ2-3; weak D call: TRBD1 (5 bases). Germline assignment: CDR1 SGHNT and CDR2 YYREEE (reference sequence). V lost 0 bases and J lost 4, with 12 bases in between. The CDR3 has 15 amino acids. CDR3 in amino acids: CASSLEQGQADTQYF. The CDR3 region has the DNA TGTGCCAGCAGCTTGGAGCAGGGCCAGGCAGATACGCAGTATTTT.

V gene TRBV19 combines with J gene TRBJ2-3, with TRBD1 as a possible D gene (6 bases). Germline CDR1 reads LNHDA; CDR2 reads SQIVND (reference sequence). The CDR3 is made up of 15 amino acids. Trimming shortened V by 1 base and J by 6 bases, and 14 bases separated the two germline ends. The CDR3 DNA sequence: TGTGCCAGTAGTATAGGCCGACAGGTTGGGGATACGCAGTATTTT. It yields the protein CASSIGRQVGDTQYF.

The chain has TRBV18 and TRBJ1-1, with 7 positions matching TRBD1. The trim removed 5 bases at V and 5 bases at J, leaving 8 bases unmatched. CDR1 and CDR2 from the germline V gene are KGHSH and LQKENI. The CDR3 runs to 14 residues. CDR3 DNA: TGTGCCAGCTCATTCGCGACAGGGTGGACTGAAGCTTTCTTT. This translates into CASSFATGWTEAFF.

The CDR3 coding sequence is TGTGCCAGCAGCTTAGTGCCGGGCCAGCCCCAGCATTTT. Its protein product is CASSLVPGQPQHF. V and J are TRBV11-3 and TRBJ1-5; D is unresolved. The CDR3 length is 13 residues. The V end was cut by 1 base, the J end by 7 bases, with 8 bases between. Germline-derived CDR1 and CDR2 are SGHNT and YENEEA.

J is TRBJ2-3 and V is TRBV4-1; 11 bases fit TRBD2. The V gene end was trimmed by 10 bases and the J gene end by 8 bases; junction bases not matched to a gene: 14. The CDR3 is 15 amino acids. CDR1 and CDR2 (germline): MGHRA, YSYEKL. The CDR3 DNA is TGCGCCACCGGACCACTAGCGGGGGCCCTTGGTACGCAGTATTTT. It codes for CATGPLAGALGTQYF.

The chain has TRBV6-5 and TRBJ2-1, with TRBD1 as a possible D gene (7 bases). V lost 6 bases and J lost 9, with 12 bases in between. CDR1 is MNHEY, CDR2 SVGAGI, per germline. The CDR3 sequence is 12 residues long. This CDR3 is CASSRGATEQFF. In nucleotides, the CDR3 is TGTGCCAGCAGCAGGGGGGCGACTGAGCAGTTCTTC.

The CDR3 bases are TGTGCCAGCTCACTCTCAGGGGGCTCCAATCAGCCCCAGCATTTT. Translating it yields CASSLSGGSNQPQHF. The J gene is TRBJ1-5, the V gene TRBV18; 8 positions agree with TRBD1. The germline V gene encodes CDR1 KGHSH and CDR2 LQKENI. The CDR3 runs to 15 residues. J lost 3 bases, V lost 4 bases, and 5 bases had no gene match.

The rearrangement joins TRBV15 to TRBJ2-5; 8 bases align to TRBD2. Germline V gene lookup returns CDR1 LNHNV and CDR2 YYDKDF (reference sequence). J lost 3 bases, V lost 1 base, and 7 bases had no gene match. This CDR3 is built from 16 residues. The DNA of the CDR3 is TGTGCCACCAGCAGAGCGATCGCCGGGGGGGAAGAGACCCAGTACTTC. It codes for CATSRAIAGGEETQYF.